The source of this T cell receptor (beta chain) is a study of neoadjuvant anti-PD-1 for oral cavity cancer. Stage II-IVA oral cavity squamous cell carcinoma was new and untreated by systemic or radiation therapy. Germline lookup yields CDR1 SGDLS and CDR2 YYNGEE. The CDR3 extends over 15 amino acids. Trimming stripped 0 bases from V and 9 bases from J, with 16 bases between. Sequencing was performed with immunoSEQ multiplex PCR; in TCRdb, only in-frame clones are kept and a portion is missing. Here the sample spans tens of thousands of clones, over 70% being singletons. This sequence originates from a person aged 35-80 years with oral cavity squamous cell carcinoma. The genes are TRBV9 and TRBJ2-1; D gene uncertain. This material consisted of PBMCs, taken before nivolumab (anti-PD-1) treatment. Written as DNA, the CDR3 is TGTGCCAGCAGCGTAGTTGCGGCCGTTTCGAGTGAGCAGTTCTTC. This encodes CASSVVAAVSSEQFF.